The clone carrying this TCR beta chain appeared many times. Its antigen is not identified. The sample originates from a study of T cells in Graves' hyperthyroidism and ophthalmopathy. Regarding the study as a whole: Most expanded thyroid clonotypes above 0.001 recurred in blood. From stable hyperthyroidism, ophthalmopathy was set apart by a 13 V-J model.

Amplification yielded TCR beta CDR3 regions, with RNA transcripts as the source. In the first-round RT-PCR of the TCR CDR3, the HTBI primer set was used. TCRdb passed the multiplex PCR reads through MiXCR, listing each CDR3 protein once. This sample has approximately 100,000 distinct CDR3 sequences, with 40% to 50% found just once. Clinical symptoms, serum thyroxine, TRAb, thyroid ultrasound and orbital computed tomography established diagnosis. PBMCs came from 10 ml fresh peripheral blood. CDR1 is SGHAT, CDR2 FQNNGV, per germline. The V end lost 6 bases, the J end lost 2 bases, and 11 bases lay between the germline ends. CDR3 length: 15 residues.

The TCR originated in a middle-aged man with Graves' hyperthyroidism. The V and J genes are TRBV11-2 and TRBJ2-6, with D possibly being TRBD1 (5 bases). Sequencing used blood. The CDR3 region is CASRGPRTGANVLTF. CDR3 nucleotide sequence: TGTGCCAGCAGGGGGCCCAGGACTGGGGCCAACGTCCTGACTTTC.